This TCR beta chain was profiled in a study of early T cells in non-severe SARS-CoV-2 infection listed by TCRdb under 2021. At the level of the whole study: Because TCR sequencing was done on bulk RNA from unsorted whole blood, the alpha and beta chains could not be paired. Points the paper makes about the study in general: VDJdb matching was skewed toward anti-spike CD8 responses, so virus-specific expansions were likely underestimated and private and CD4 specificities were missed.

Set within a cohort of healthcare workers in London, UK, this nested case-control study involved weekly PCR testing of nasopharyngeal swabs along with blood sampling. Healthcare workers were recruited during the week of the UK lockdown, between 23 and 31 March 2020, and followed weekly for up to roughly 16 weeks. Turning to this clonotype: Its antigen remains unidentified. Per-base quality was not reported, and no clone a single base away is much larger than it.

Library preparation was by 5' RACE. Sequencing took place on a NextSeq 500. The TCR library protocol attached unique molecular identifiers to individual cDNA molecules to correct for sequencing error and PCR bias. Both TCR alpha and beta chains were sequenced, and tight co-correlation was observed between alpha and beta sequence abundances in each sample. In the source study's methods: Decombinator V4 was used to annotate TCR sequences for V gene, J gene and CDR3. TCRs were defined as expanded if a significant change between any two time points was detected under a Poisson model with p below 0.0001. TCR abundances were normalised to the total number of TCRs sequenced per sample and were expressed as counts per million. MAIT TCRs were defined by TRAV1-2 paired with TRAJ12, TRAJ20 or TRAJ33, and iNKT TCRs by TRAV10 paired with TRAJ18. VDJdb, accessed 1 November 2021, was searched for CMV, EBV and SARS-CoV-2 annotated TCRs, with TCRs annotated for multiple antigens excluded. The public reads were reprocessed in TCRdb via fastp at Q25 and MiXCR, keeping in-frame beta chains. Here each entry gathers all rows of one CDR3 protein and keeps the most common genes and DNA. TCRdb's processing, not the authors', yielded these V and J calls. The table for this sample lists about 52,000 distinct CDR3 sequences; roughly 11% of them were counted only once. The ten largest clones take up roughly an eighth of the sample.

CDR1 and CDR2, per the germline V gene, are SQVTM and ANQGSEA. The CDR3 sequence holds 15 residues, the cysteine and phenylalanine included. Only the CDR3 region is kept as DNA, spanning 45 bases read in frame from base 1. For this chain, trimming is 4 bases at the V end and 0 bases at the J end, and the number of junction bases without a gene match is 6. This TCR was recovered from an adult who was a healthcare worker with PCR-confirmed SARS-CoV-2 infection or an uninfected control (not recorded which). Sample: whole blood. The V gene is TRBV29-1 and the J gene is TRBJ2-3; the central 8 bases match TRBD2. The DNA sequence is as follows: TGCAGCGTTGCGGGAGGGACGTCTAGCACAGATACGCAGTATTTT. The encoded protein is CSVAGGTSSTDTQYF.